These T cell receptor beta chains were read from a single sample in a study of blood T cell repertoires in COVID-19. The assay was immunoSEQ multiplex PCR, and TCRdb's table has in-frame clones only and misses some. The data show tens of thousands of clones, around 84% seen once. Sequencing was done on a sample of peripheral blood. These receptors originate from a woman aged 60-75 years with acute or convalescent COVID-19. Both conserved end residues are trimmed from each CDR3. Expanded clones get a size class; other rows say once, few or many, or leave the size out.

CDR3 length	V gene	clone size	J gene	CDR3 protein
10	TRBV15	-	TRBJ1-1	ATSRDDGMAF
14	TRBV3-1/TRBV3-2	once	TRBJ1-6	ASSQERQGDNSPLH
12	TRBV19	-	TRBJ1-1	ASNRHRAGTEAF
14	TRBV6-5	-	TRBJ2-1	ASSYSPGAAYNEQF
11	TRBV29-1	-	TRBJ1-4	SVDFGRNEKLF
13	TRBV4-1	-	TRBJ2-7	ASSQGSTAVYEQY
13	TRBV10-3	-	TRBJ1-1	AISQGARVNTEAF
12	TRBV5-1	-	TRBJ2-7	ASSLQAHSYEQY
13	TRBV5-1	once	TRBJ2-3	ASSFSGGVTDTQY
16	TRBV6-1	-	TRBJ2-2	ASSEGLAGAWNTGELF
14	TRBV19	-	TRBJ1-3	ASRRDRDHSGNTIY
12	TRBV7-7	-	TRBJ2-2	ASRLVQGSGELF
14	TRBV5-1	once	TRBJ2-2	ASSGGQGANTGELF
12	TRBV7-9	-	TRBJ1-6	ASSAETGSSPLH
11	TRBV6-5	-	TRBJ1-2	ASRLLANYGYT
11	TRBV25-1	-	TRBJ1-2	ASSNPGSGGYT
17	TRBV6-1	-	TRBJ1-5	ASSDSKRGTVLHNQPQH
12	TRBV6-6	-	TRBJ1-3	ASTPRGYGNTIY
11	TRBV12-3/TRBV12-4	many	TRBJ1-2	ASSQGTARGYT
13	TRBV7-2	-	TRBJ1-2	ASSLKTGGFDGYT
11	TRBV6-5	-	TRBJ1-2	ASSSEKSYGYT
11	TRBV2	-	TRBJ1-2	ASTDRVGYGYT
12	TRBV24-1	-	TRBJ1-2	ATSDGTANYGYT
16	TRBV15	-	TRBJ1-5	ATSRGDRGGYSNQPQH
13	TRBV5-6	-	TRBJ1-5	ASSLGTGGNQPQH
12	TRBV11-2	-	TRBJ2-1	ASSLEGWQGVQF
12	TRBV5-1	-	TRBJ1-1	ASSLGTANTEAF
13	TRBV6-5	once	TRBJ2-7	ASSYRGDFDYEQY
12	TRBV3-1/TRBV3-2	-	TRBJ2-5	ASRHGTGAKTQY
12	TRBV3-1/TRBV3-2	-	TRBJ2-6	ASSQDSGANVLT
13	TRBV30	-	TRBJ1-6	AWSTSAGSNSPLH
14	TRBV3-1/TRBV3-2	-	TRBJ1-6	ASSRRGQRYNSPLH
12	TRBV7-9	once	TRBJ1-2	ASSFDSGFYGYT
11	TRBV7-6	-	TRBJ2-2	ASSGRVTGELF
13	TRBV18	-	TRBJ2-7	ASSHSGTGLYEQY
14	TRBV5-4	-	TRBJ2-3	ASSLKGVGSTDTQY
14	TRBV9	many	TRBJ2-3	ASSDQTGEGTDTQY
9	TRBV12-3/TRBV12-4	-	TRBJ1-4	ASRQQDVLF
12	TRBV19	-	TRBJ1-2	ASSIRLTPGGYT
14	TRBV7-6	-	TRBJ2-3	ASSPLGGALTDTQY
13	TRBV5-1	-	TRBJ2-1	ASSLWGESYNEQF
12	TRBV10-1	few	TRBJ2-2	ASSETGGTGELF
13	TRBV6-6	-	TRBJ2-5	ASSYPGQGQETQY
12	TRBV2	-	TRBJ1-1	ASSELGGRGEAF
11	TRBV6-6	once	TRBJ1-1	ASSYSPGRGAF
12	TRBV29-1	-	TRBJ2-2	SAEAGSGTGELF
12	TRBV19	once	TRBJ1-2	AATDGGANYGYT
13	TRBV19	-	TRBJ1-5	ASSIGEGGNQPQH
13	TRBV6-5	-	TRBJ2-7	ASSYPDRGHDEQY
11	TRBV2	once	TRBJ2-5	ASSIRGTETQY
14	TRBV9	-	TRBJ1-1	ASSVDVGGTRTEAF
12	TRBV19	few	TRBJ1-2	ASSVGQGTGGYT
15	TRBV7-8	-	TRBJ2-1	ASSNDIRLALYNEQF
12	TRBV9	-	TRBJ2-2	ASSETGYTGELF
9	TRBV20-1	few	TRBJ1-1	SATIRTEAF
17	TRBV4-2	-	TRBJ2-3	ASSQAGTSGGAGTDTQY
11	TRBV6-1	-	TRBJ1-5	ASSENGEGPQH